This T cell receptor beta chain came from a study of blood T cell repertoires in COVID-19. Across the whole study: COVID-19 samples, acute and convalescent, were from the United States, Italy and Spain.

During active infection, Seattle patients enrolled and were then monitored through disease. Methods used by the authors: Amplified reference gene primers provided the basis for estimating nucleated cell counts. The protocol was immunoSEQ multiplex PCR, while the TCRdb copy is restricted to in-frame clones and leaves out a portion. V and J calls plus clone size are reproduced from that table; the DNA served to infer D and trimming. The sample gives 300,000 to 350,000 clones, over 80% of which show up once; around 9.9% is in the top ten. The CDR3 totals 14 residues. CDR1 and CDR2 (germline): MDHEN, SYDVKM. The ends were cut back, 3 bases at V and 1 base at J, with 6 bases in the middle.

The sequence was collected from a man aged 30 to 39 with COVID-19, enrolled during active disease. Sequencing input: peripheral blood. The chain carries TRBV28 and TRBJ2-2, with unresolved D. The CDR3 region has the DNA TGTGCCAGCAGTTTTGGGCAGAACACCGGGGAGCTGTTTTTT. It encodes CASSFGQNTGELFF.